The 7 T cell receptor beta chains below all came from one sample that was sequenced in a study of blood T cell repertoires in COVID-19. Sequencing was performed with immunoSEQ multiplex PCR; in TCRdb, only in-frame clones are kept and a portion is missing. The sample gives 130,000 to 150,000 clones, about nine tenths of which show up once; approximately 2.5% is in the top ten. The sequenced material came from peripheral blood. The origin of the receptors is a human donor in a cohort sampled during active COVID-19.

The chain combines TRBV5-8 with TRBJ1-5; D gene uncertain. The CDR3 totals 14 residues. In germline, CDR1 is SGHTS, CDR2 YDEGEE. Trimming removed 3 bases from V and 5 bases from J, with 12 bases in between. CDR3 loop: CASSWVSRDQPQHF. The CDR3 DNA reads as TGTGCCAGCAGCTGGGTTTCGAGGGATCAGCCCCAGCATTTT.

The chain links TRBV19 to TRBJ1-6; D might be TRBD1 (6 bases). Germline values: CDR1 LNHDA, CDR2 SQIVND (reference sequence). Between the trimmed V and J ends, which lost 5 bases and 6 bases, there was a span of 11 bases. The CDR3 is 14 amino acids. The CDR3 loop reads CASSWTDFNSPLHF. The CDR3 DNA reads as TGTGCCAGTAGTTGGACAGATTTTAATTCACCCCTCCACTTT.

The chain recombines TRBV6-5 with TRBJ2-5, with 10 bases that match TRBD1. CDR3 length equals 15 residues. Germline CDR1 is MNHEY and CDR2 is SVGAGI. V dropped 6 bases and J dropped 5; count of bases not matched to a gene: 9. Here the CDR3 reads CASSHDRGRTETQYF. In DNA form, the CDR3 reads TGTGCCAGCAGCCACGACAGGGGGCGAACGGAGACCCAGTACTTC.

This chain uses TRBV6-2 or TRBV6-3 with TRBJ2-6; weak D call: TRBD1 (6 bases). Germline V CDR1 and CDR2: MNHEY, SVGEGT. Trimming cost V 4 bases and J 2 bases, with 12 bases left between them. This CDR3 has 16 amino acids. For the CDR3, the DNA is TGTGCCAGCAGTTTTCTACAGGGCGCTGGGGCCAACGTCCTGACTTTC. It is translated as CASSFLQGAGANVLTF.

The gene calls are TRBV3-1 (or the pseudogene TRBV3-2) and TRBJ2-7; D is perhaps TRBD1 (5 bases). The CDR3 sequence is 15 residues long. Deletions cut 4 bases from V and 2 bases from J, with 15 bases between. Germline CDR1 and CDR2: LGHDT and YNNKEL (reference sequence). The CDR3 DNA is TGTGCCAGCAGCCTAAACCAGGGATCCCCCTACGAGCAGTACTTC. Its protein product is CASSLNQGSPYEQYF.

The rearrangement joins TRBV20-1 to TRBJ2-3, with TRBD2 matching over 13 bases. Germline CDR1 reads DFQATT; CDR2 reads SNEGSKA (reference sequence). The V segment lost 3 bases and the J segment 4 bases; nucleotides outside the gene matches: 4. The CDR3 is made up of 15 amino acids. CDR3 protein: CSASTSGRAPDTQYF. The CDR3 DNA is TGCAGTGCTAGTACTAGCGGGAGGGCCCCAGATACGCAGTATTTT.

The chain recombines TRBV5-1 with TRBJ2-3; D is unresolved. CDR1 and CDR2 (germline): SGHRS, YFSETQ. The length of the CDR3 is 14 residues. Trimming took 0 bases from V and 1 from J, leaving 6 bases between them. CDR3 in DNA: TGCGCCAGCAGCTTGGCGTTAGGCACAGATACGCAGTATTTT. Residues: CASSLALGTDTQYF.